The source of this T cell receptor (beta chain) is a study of OX40 agonist ivuxolimab in advanced cancers. For the wider study: Ivuxolimab was an agonistic, fully human IgG2 monoclonal antibody directed against OX40 (CD134), a costimulatory receptor. Patients were allowed to have had prior anti-PD-1, anti-PD-L1 or anti-CTLA-4 therapy, and approximately 39% of the dose-escalation patients had been treated with checkpoint inhibitors. Intravenous ivuxolimab was administered to patients every 2 weeks at six dose levels: 0.01, 0.1, 0.3, 1.5, 3 and 10 mg/kg. Of the 50 or so patients in dose escalation, about 20 had hepatocellular carcinoma, some 15 had melanoma, 9 had renal cell carcinoma and 9 had head and neck cancer. Partial responses occurred in three dose-escalation patients, of whom one had hepatocellular carcinoma and two had cutaneous melanoma. A male proportion of under 85% and a mean age of approximately 55 years, ranging from about 23 to 79, were recorded for the dose-escalation cohort. Peripheral TCRbeta sequencing aimed to test whether ivuxolimab altered TCR sequence diversity and caused clonal T-cell expansion. The monotherapy dose-escalation portion (N of about 50 patients) of the phase I ivuxolimab trial is reported in the paper.

General findings and caveats noted by the study authors: The antigen specificity of the clonally expanded peripheral T cells was not determined. In the 0.1-3.0 mg/kg groups, partial responders had among the lowest normalized peripheral clonal expansion, particularly in CD8+ T cells. After ivuxolimab, more expanded clones were found on average in CD8+ T cells than in CD4+ T cells. Clonal expansion of both CD4+ and CD8+ blood T cells was observed from baseline to week 6 at doses 0.1 to 3.0 mg/kg. Low levels of normalized T-cell clonal expansion were also seen in some nonresponding patients.

Via the germline V gene, CDR1 is SGHRS and CDR2 YFSETQ. The CDR3 covers 14 residues, taking in both the cysteine and the phenylalanine. The sequence is cut down to CDR3 DNA, 42 bases in frame from base 1. Clipping removes 4 bases from V and 3 bases from J, with 4 as the unmatched junction base count. This clone is a singleton in its sample. No antigen is known for it. Base qualities were left out, and no much larger clone turns up one base away. Other DNA sequences in this sample translate to the same CDR3. To sequence the TCRbeta CDR3 region, genomic DNA was isolated from the sorted cells. The immunoSEQ Assay was used to sequence the TCRbeta CDR3 regions. The source is immuneACCESS, and TCRdb retained only in-frame sequences with V and J called. Part of the clones is not carried over; for the studies checked, unresolved V genes explain less than half of this, and the remainder is unexplained. The sample table shows about 70,000 clones, and around 85% are seen once. Clones ranked in the top ten supply under 6.5% of the sample.

The trial excluded patients who had a history of autoimmune disease or were on systemic immunosuppression. Peripheral blood for TCR sequencing was collected from all dose cohorts at baseline, on cycle 4 day 1, and on cycle 7 day 1. The samples were taken from a phase I, first-in-human, multicenter, open-label dose-escalation trial of ivuxolimab. The trial enrolled adults with locally advanced or metastatic head and neck squamous cell, hepatocellular, melanoma or renal cell carcinoma. Before TCR sequencing, CD4+ and CD8+ T cells were separately sorted from peripheral blood. Recombination joined TRBV5-1 with TRBJ1-5; 7 nucleotides in the junction match TRBD1. The sample in question was CD4+ or CD8+ T cells sorted from blood, obtained in a trial of the OX40 agonist ivuxolimab. This receptor was obtained from an adult with an advanced solid tumor such as melanoma, head and neck, liver or kidney cancer. Here is the DNA: TGCGCCAGCAGCCCGACAGGGCCCAATCAGCCCCAGCATTTT. It specifies CASSPTGPNQPQHF. Beyond the CDR3, the reference TRBV5-1 and TRBJ1-5 genes provide the residues; the full variable domain reads: KAGVTQTPRYLIKTRGQQVTLSCSPISGHRSVSWYQQTPGQGLQFLFEYFSETQRNKGNFPGRFSGRQFSNSRSEMNVSTLELGDSALYLCASSPTGPNQPQHFGDGTRLSIL.